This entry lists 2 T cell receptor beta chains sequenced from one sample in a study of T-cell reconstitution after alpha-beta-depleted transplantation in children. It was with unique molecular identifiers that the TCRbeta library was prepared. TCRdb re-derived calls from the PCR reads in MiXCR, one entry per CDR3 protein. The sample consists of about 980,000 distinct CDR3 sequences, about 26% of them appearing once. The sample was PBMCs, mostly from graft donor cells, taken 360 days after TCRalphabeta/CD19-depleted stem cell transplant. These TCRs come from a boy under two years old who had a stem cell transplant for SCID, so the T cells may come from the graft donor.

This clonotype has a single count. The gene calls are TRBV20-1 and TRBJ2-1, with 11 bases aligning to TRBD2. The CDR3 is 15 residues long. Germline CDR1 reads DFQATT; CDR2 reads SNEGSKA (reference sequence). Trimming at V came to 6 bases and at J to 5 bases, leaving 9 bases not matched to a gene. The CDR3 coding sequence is TGCAGTGCCTATATAGCGGGGGGGCAGCACAATGAGCAGTTCTTC. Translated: CSAYIAGGQHNEQFF.

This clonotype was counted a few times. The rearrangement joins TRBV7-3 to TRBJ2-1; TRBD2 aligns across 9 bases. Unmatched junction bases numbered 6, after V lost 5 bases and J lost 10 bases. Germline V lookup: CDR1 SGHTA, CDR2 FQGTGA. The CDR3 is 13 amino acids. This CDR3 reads CASSESTSGEQFF. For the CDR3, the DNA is TGTGCCAGCAGCGAATCAACTAGCGGGGAGCAGTTCTTC.